Described below is a single T cell receptor beta chain sequence and its context. The antigen remains undetermined. The data originate from a study of cytomegalovirus exposure and HLA in healthy donors. Study background: Prior work identified 117 million unique TCR beta sequences in some 200 million T cells.

PCR employed 60 Vbeta and 13 Jbeta primers. In the original workflow: In a later analysis, the count reached tens of millions of unique TCR beta chains, with approximately 11 million shared. Sequencing was performed with immunoSEQ multiplex PCR; in TCRdb, only in-frame clones are kept and a portion is missing. The V and J calls and clone size were taken over from that table, and D and trimming were inferred from the DNA. This table holds roughly 120,000 clones, about 66% found once. Study findings and constraints: TCR association rates varied by HLA locus in a later analysis, with DRB1 highest and HLA-C lowest. Reportedly, a later analysis found an Asian-associated ancestry cluster had fewer N-insertions than the approximately 640-donor mean.

The CDR3 has 13 residues. V was trimmed by 8 bases and J by 1 base, leaving 11 bases between them. Per the germline V gene, CDR1 is SNHLY and CDR2 is FYNNEI. The sequenced sample consisted of PBMCs. V and J are TRBV2 and TRBJ2-5; D not certain. The sequence was collected from a man aged 30 to 45 in good health and CMV-seropositive. The CDR3 protein is CASQRDIQETQYF. The CDR3 DNA is TGTGCCAGCCAAAGAGACATCCAAGAGACCCAGTACTTC.